Following are 11 T cell receptor beta chains from one sample sequenced in a study of T cells in localized non-small cell lung cancer. The data were produced by immunoSEQ multiplex PCR, yet TCRdb's version contains in-frame clones alone and is incomplete. The data hold around 30,000 clones, with roughly three quarters observed a single time. The sample was peripheral blood, taken before any cancer treatment. Receptors were obtained from a male donor aged 60 or over with stage II squamous cell lung carcinoma.

The chain is built from TRBV29-1 and TRBJ2-2; TRBD1 is a possible D gene (6 bases). Germline assignment: CDR1 SQVTM and CDR2 ANQGSEA. CDR3 length: 14 residues. Trimming removed 5 bases at V and 1 base at J, with 11 bases between. DNA of the CDR3: TGCAGCGTTAACTCCAGGGGGAACACCGGGGAGCTGTTTTTT. It yields the protein CSVNSRGNTGELFF.

The chain is built from TRBV5-1 and TRBJ2-5, with D unclear. This CDR3 spans 13 amino acids. CDR1 is SGHRS, CDR2 YFSETQ, per germline. Trimming removed 2 bases at V and 3 bases at J, with 8 bases between. The chain's CDR3 is CASSFGLEETQYF. In nucleotides, the CDR3 is TGCGCCAGCAGCTTCGGGCTAGAAGAGACCCAGTACTTC.

The rearrangement uses TRBV15 and TRBJ2-1; no clear D. Germline V gene lookup returns CDR1 LNHNV and CDR2 YYDKDF (reference sequence). This CDR3 has 12 amino acids. The V gene lost 5 bases and the J gene lost 8 bases, with 10 bases spanning the gap. CDR3 protein: CATSWSLDEQFF. In DNA form, the CDR3 reads TGTGCCACCAGCTGGTCTTTGGATGAGCAGTTCTTC.

V and J are TRBV7-8 and TRBJ2-5, with TRBD2 matching over 10 bases. This CDR3 has 17 amino acids. Germline loops: CDR1 SGHVS, CDR2 FQNEAQ. V was pared by 5 bases and J by 2 bases, with 11 bases of the junction left unmatched. CDR3 region: CASSLERLAGVQETQYF. CDR3 DNA sequence: TGTGCCAGCAGCCTAGAAAGGCTAGCGGGGGTTCAAGAGACCCAGTACTTC.

A few counts support this clone. The chain combines TRBV6-6 with TRBJ2-3; perhaps TRBD2 as D (7 bases). The CDR3 is 16 amino acids. V lost 8 bases to trimming and J lost 3 bases, with 21 bases between them. Germline V CDR1 and CDR2: MNHNY, SVGAGI (reference sequence). This chain's CDR3 is CASGSAQGGGTDTQYF. CDR3 nucleotide sequence: TGTGCCAGCGGCTCTGCGCAGGGAGGGGGGACAGATACGCAGTATTTT.

This sequence joins TRBV28 and TRBJ1-5; no clear D gene. The V and J ends lost 4 bases and 1 base respectively, with 17 bases between them. There are 17 residues in the CDR3. Germline assignment: CDR1 MDHEN and CDR2 SYDVKM. Written as DNA, the CDR3 is TGTGCCAGCAGTTCCCTTGGGGAACAAAGAAGCAATCAGCCCCAGCATTTT. Amino acid sequence: CASSSLGEQRSNQPQHF.

This CDR3 reads CASSGDRAGVVNTEAFF. The DNA of the CDR3 is TGTGCCAGTAGTGGGGATCGGGCAGGTGTTGTGAACACTGAAGCTTTCTTT. This chain uses TRBV19 with TRBJ1-1, with D hard to call. V was shortened by 5 bases and J by 0 bases, with 19 bases between the two germline ends. The CDR3 covers 17 residues. Germline V CDR1 and CDR2: LNHDA, SQIVND (reference sequence).

This chain uses TRBV19 with TRBJ2-1; 10 nucleotides align to TRBD2. J lost 4 bases, V lost 3 bases, and 6 bases had no gene match. In germline, CDR1 is LNHDA, CDR2 SQIVND (reference sequence). CDR3 length equals 16 residues. CDR3 nucleotide sequence: TGTGCCAGTAGTATCCGAGCGGGAGGGGGGTACAATGAGCAGTTCTTC. This gives the protein CASSIRAGGGYNEQFF.

V usage is TRBV5-1 and J usage is TRBJ2-7; the D is unclear. Per germline, CDR1 SGHRS and CDR2 YFSETQ. This CDR3 spans 18 amino acids. Trimming stripped 1 base from V and 1 base from J, with 21 bases between. The CDR3: CASSLNFLVGLSSYEQYF. The CDR3 DNA is TGCGCCAGCAGCTTGAATTTCTTGGTAGGCCTCTCTTCCTACGAGCAGTACTTC.

V usage is TRBV10-3 and J usage is TRBJ2-1; no reliable D call. Germline CDR1 is ENHRY and CDR2 is SYGVKD. With 6 bases removed from V and 7 bases from J, the gap between germline ends came to 13 bases. CDR3 size: 13 residues. The CDR3 DNA sequence: TGTGCCATCAGCTCTGACTTAAGGAATGAGCAGTTCTTC. Translating it yields CAISSDLRNEQFF.

This clone was counted only a few times. CDR3 protein: CASSVEGIGGYTF. In nucleotides, the CDR3 is TGTGCCAGCAGCGTAGAGGGAATAGGTGGCTACACCTTC. This chain uses TRBV9 with TRBJ1-2; D is ambiguous. This CDR3 is built from 13 residues. Trimming left V 0 bases short and J 7 bases short, with 10 bases between. From germline, CDR1 is SGDLS and CDR2 YYNGEE.